These 25 T cell receptor beta chains were sequenced from one sample in a study of a mutant IDH1 vaccine in newly diagnosed glioma. These receptors' targets are unknown. As for time point: week 35, safety follow-up. Each dose of the vaccine consisted of 300 ug of mutant IDH1 20-mer peptide, with topical imiquimod. Assay used: immunoSEQ multiplex PCR; TCRdb lists only in-frame clones, some missing. The table lists approximately 61,000 clones, roughly 76% of them singletons. Sequenced here: PBMCs, sampled from a glioma patient whose treatment included an IDH1 peptide vaccine. The receptor source for this set is a man between 35 and 55 years old with glioma.

The chain has TRBV6-1 and TRBJ2-7, with TRBD1 as a possible D gene (5 bases). Per germline, CDR1 MNHNS and CDR2 SASEGT. Trimming pared 7 bases from V and 0 bases from J, leaving 13 bases between. The CDR3 is 14 residues long. CDR3 region: CASTFDSSSYEQYF. Written as DNA, the CDR3 is TGTGCCAGCACCTTTGACAGCTCCTCCTACGAGCAGTACTTC.

A few counts support this clone. The chain employs TRBV5-6 and TRBJ2-7; tentatively, D is TRBD1 (6 bases). Between the trimmed V and J ends, which lost 4 bases and 3 bases, there was a span of 14 bases. Germline V gene data show CDR1 as SGHDT and CDR2 as YYEEEE. This CDR3 is 14 amino acids long. The CDR3 region is CASSPGQQDYEQYF. The CDR3 nucleotides are TGTGCCAGCAGCCCCGGACAGCAGGACTACGAGCAGTACTTC. The full variable domain, rest sourced from reference TRBV5-6 and TRBJ2-7, is DAGVTQSPTHLIKTRGQQVTLRCSPKSGHDTVSWYQQALGQGPQFIFQYYEEEERQRGNFPDRFSGHQFPNYSSELNVNALLLGDSALYLCASSPGQQDYEQYFGPGTRLTVT.

The CDR3 DNA follows: TGTGCCTGCGACTACACCGGGGGTGGGACTGAAGCTTTCTTT. It specifies CACDYTGGGTEAFF. The genes are TRBV30 and TRBJ1-1; the D gene is possibly TRBD1 (5 bases). Trimming cost V 6 bases and J 5 bases, with 19 bases left between them. Germline V gives CDR1 GTSNPN, CDR2 SVGIG (reference sequence). CDR3 length: 14 amino acids.

The chain uses TRBV6-5 and TRBJ1-1; D uncertain. The CDR3 sequence is 12 residues long. Per the germline V gene, CDR1 is MNHEY and CDR2 is SVGAGI. Trimming pared 7 bases from V and 0 bases from J, leaving 6 bases between. The CDR3 DNA sequence: TGTGCCAGCAAGACCATGAACACTGAAGCTTTCTTT. It specifies CASKTMNTEAFF.

The chain links TRBV20-1 to TRBJ2-1; the D gene is possibly TRBD1 (5 bases). Germline assignment: CDR1 DFQATT and CDR2 SNEGSKA (reference sequence). There are 11 residues in the CDR3. V was cut by 4 bases and J by 9 bases, with 10 bases left in between. The CDR3 protein is CSAIPGSEQFF. CDR3 DNA sequence: TGCAGTGCTATACCAGGGTCTGAGCAGTTCTTC.

This clone turned up a few times. This chain uses TRBV6-5 with TRBJ2-7; 7 bases agree with TRBD2. From germline, CDR1 is MNHEY and CDR2 SVGAGI. J gave up 2 bases and V 7 bases, and 8 bases lay outside the gene matches. CDR3 length equals 14 residues. CDR3 protein: CASKAGPLPYEQYF. The CDR3 DNA sequence: TGTGCCAGCAAAGCGGGACCCCTCCCCTACGAGCAGTACTTC.

The chain combines TRBV5-1 with TRBJ1-3; TRBD1 might be the D (5 bases). The CDR3 sequence is 14 residues long. Looked up from germline, CDR1 is SGHRS and CDR2 is YFSETQ. V lost 4 bases and J lost 0, with 8 bases in between. This CDR3 is CASSKDSSGNTIYF. CDR3 nucleotides: TGCGCCAGCAGCAAAGACAGCTCTGGAAACACCATATATTTT.

The J gene is TRBJ1-1, the V gene TRBV7-8, with D unresolved. The germline CDR1 and CDR2 sequences are SGHVS and FQNEAQ. The length of the CDR3 is 14 residues. V lost 5 bases and J lost 4, with 14 bases in between. The CDR3 here is CASSNERGGTEAFF. In DNA, the CDR3 is TGTGCCAGCAGCAACGAGAGAGGTGGCACTGAAGCTTTCTTT.

V gene TRBV14 combines with J gene TRBJ2-2; D is uncertain. V was trimmed by 6 bases and J by 0 bases, leaving 5 bases between them. The CDR3 has 13 residues. The germline CDR1 and CDR2 sequences are SGHDN and FVKESK. CDR3 protein: CASRLANTGELFF. Here the CDR3 DNA reads TGTGCCAGCAGGCTAGCGAACACCGGGGAGCTGTTTTTT.

Worth noting for this clone: The junction does not match germline at one end; this may be a read error. V gene TRBV4-3 combines with J gene TRBJ2-7; 8 bases align to TRBD2. The CDR3 spans 17 residues. CDR1 is LGHNA, CDR2 YSLEER, per germline. The CDR3 region has the DNA TGCGCCGGCAGCCAAGATTTCGGCGGGGGGAGCTCCTACGAGCAGTACTTC. Its translation: CAGSQDFGGGSSYEQYF.

The rearrangement links TRBV30 to TRBJ2-1; TRBD2 matches 14 bases. Germline CDR1 and CDR2: GTSNPN and SVGIG (reference sequence). The CDR3 totals 17 residues. With V trimmed by 2 bases and J by 14 bases, 17 bases remained unmatched. The CDR3 sequence: CAWSSLWAGGLAGAKFF. The CDR3 DNA is TGTGCCTGGAGTTCGCTCTGGGCAGGGGGACTAGCGGGAGCAAAGTTCTTC.

This clone was seen a single time. The chain joins TRBV10-3 to TRBJ2-5, with D perhaps TRBD1 (5 bases). The V gene lost 2 bases and the J gene lost 4 bases, with 14 bases spanning the gap. Germline CDR1 reads ENHRY; CDR2 reads SYGVKD. The CDR3 consists of 15 residues. CDR3 region: CAISEAGQRGETQYF. The CDR3 region has the DNA TGTGCCATCAGTGAGGCAGGGCAGAGAGGAGAGACCCAGTACTTC.

Only one count was recorded for this clone. The genes are TRBV5-6 and TRBJ2-7; 9 bases are shared with TRBD1. V dropped 4 bases and J dropped 5; count of bases not matched to a gene: 7. This CDR3 has 14 amino acids. Germline lookup yields CDR1 SGHDT and CDR2 YYEEEE. The DNA of the CDR3 is TGTGCCAGCAGCCAGGACAGGGGAATCAACGAGCAGTACTTC. It codes for CASSQDRGINEQYF.

V is TRBV10-3 and J is TRBJ2-1, with 9 bases that match TRBD2. The CDR3 loop spans 14 amino acids. Trimming at V came to 8 bases and at J to 2 bases, leaving 4 bases not matched to a gene. Germline assignment: CDR1 ENHRY and CDR2 SYGVKD. Here the CDR3 reads CAIGAGGPYNEQFF. The CDR3 DNA reads TGTGCCATCGGGGCGGGGGGGCCCTACAATGAGCAGTTCTTC.

DNA for the CDR3: TGTGCCAGCAGTGTTAAGTTCCACGAGCAGTACTTC. Its protein product is CASSVKFHEQYF. This chain uses TRBV2 with TRBJ2-7; D unclear. V was shortened by 4 bases and J by 5 bases, with 9 bases between the two germline ends. The CDR3 length is 12 residues. Germline lookup yields CDR1 SNHLY and CDR2 FYNNEI.

V usage is TRBV7-2 and J usage is TRBJ2-1; no clear D. The germline V gene has CDR1 SGHTA and CDR2 FQGNSA. Trimming removed 2 bases from V and 8 bases from J, with 4 bases in between. This CDR3 is 11 amino acids long. The DNA of the CDR3 is TGTGCCAGCAGCTTATACCATGAGCAGTTCTTC. Translated: CASSLYHEQFF.

This chain uses TRBV6-5 with TRBJ2-1, with 7 nucleotides matching TRBD2. Germline V gene sequence: CDR1 MNHEY, CDR2 SVGAGI. The V segment lost 8 bases and the J segment 5 bases; nucleotides outside the gene matches: 9. The CDR3 runs to 14 residues. The CDR3 loop reads CASRPAGRNNEQFF. The CDR3 DNA is TGTGCCAGCCGCCCAGCGGGAAGGAACAATGAGCAGTTCTTC.

This clone appeared once. J is TRBJ2-7 and V is TRBV11-2; 10 nucleotides line up with TRBD1. The trim removed 6 bases at V and 2 bases at J, leaving 7 bases unmatched. This CDR3 has 15 amino acids. Germline V gives CDR1 SGHAT, CDR2 FQNNGV. CDR3 in DNA: TGTGCCAGCAGAAGGGACAGGGGTTTTCCCTACGAGCAGTACTTC. Its translation: CASRRDRGFPYEQYF.

The CDR3 DNA reads TGTGCCAGCTTCGGGGCAGGGGCTAATCAGCCCCAGCATTTT. Protein sequence: CASFGAGANQPQHF. V gene TRBV28 combines with J gene TRBJ1-5, with a possible D match to TRBD1 (6 bases). V was clipped by 8 bases and J by 4 bases, with 15 bases between them. The CDR3 spans 14 residues. CDR1 MDHEN and CDR2 SYDVKM come from the germline V gene.

CDR3 nucleotide sequence: TGTGCCAGCAGCCCACTTACAGGGCGGTATAGCGAGCAGTACTTC. It encodes CASSPLTGRYSEQYF. J is TRBJ2-7 and V is TRBV5-4, with D perhaps matching TRBD1 (6 bases). CDR1 SGHNT and CDR2 YYREEE come from the germline V gene (reference sequence). V lost 4 bases, J lost 6 bases, and 20 bases lay in between. The CDR3 runs 15 residues.

The V call is TRBV28, the J call TRBJ2-7; perhaps TRBD2 as D (7 bases). Germline values: CDR1 MDHEN, CDR2 SYDVKM. The CDR3 totals 17 residues. Trimming stripped 8 bases from V and 3 bases from J, with 26 bases between. In DNA form, the CDR3 reads TGTGCCAGCGTCCCGGGGGGTGCGGGGGCTAACCTCTACGAGCAGTACTTC. Residues: CASVPGGAGANLYEQYF. Supplemented by reference TRBV28 and TRBJ2-7, the full variable domain reads DVKVTQSSRYLVKRTGEKVFLECVQDMDHENMFWYRQDPGLGLRLIYFSYDVKMKEKGDIPEGYSVSREKKERFSLILESASTNQTSMYLCASVPGGAGANLYEQYFGPGTRLTVT.

This clone was picked up a small number of times. V and J are TRBV2 and TRBJ1-5; tentatively, D is TRBD1 (5 bases). There are 13 residues in the CDR3. V lost 7 bases to trimming and J lost 7 bases, with 14 bases between them. CDR1 and CDR2 (germline): SNHLY, FYNNEI. CDR3 nucleotide sequence: TGTGCCAGCACAGAAGGACGGGACCAGCCCCAGCATTTT. This translates into CASTEGRDQPQHF.

The J gene is TRBJ2-7, the V gene TRBV4-2; D may correspond to TRBD1 or TRBD2 (5 bases each). The germline gives CDR1 LGHNA, CDR2 YNFKEQ. The CDR3 spans 13 residues. V lost 7 bases, J lost 3 bases, and 13 bases lay in between. The CDR3 sequence: CASTGTRGYEQYF. Written as DNA, the CDR3 is TGTGCCAGCACCGGGACCCGGGGCTACGAGCAGTACTTC.

The chain employs TRBV6-6 and TRBJ2-1; D possibly uses TRBD1 or TRBD2 (5 bases each). In germline, CDR1 is MNHNY, CDR2 SVGAGI (reference sequence). The CDR3 sequence is 16 residues long. Trimming left V 0 bases short and J 5 bases short, with 14 bases between. CDR3 bases: TGTGCCAGCAGTTACTCGAAGAAACGAGGGGACAATGAGCAGTTCTTC. Translation gives CASSYSKKRGDNEQFF.

V gene TRBV19 combines with J gene TRBJ1-2, with D possibly matching TRBD1 (5 bases). V shed 3 bases and J shed 8 bases, with 16 bases lying between them. Germline CDR1 reads LNHDA; CDR2 reads SQIVND (reference sequence). The CDR3 spans 14 residues. This CDR3 is CASSIQGAGRGYTF. CDR3 bases: TGTGCCAGTAGTATTCAAGGGGCGGGCCGCGGCTACACCTTC.